Detailed here is one T cell receptor (beta chain). Profiled with immunoSEQ multiplex PCR; TCRdb holds only in-frame clones, not every one. The sample has roughly 80,000 clones, approximately 84% seen once; the top ten hold just under 7%. The data stem from a study of OX40 agonist ivuxolimab in advanced cancers. V gave up 3 bases and J gave up 3 bases; unmatched junction bases: 7. CDR3 length: 15 residues. CDR1 and CDR2 from the germline V gene are SGHRS and YFSETQ. The specimen was CD4+ or CD8+ T cells sorted from blood, collected in a trial of the OX40 agonist ivuxolimab. The receptor comes from an adult with an advanced solid tumor such as melanoma, head and neck, liver or kidney cancer. This chain connects TRBV5-1 to TRBJ2-5; 8 bases are a match to TRBD2. The CDR3 loop is CASSWGAAGEETQYF. CDR3 DNA sequence: TGCGCCAGCAGCTGGGGAGCAGCGGGGGAAGAGACCCAGTACTTC.